A single sample gave rise to the 2 T cell receptor beta chains below, sequenced in a study of CD8+ T cells in alopecia areata (dated by TCRdb to 2017 to 2018). The time point label, as the study defines it: baseline before oral tofacitinib. Libraries came from the immunoSEQ multiplex PCR assay. For TCR sequencing, RNA was extracted from every sample and reverse transcribed into cDNA to serve as template. TCRdb retrieved this table from immuneACCESS and kept in-frame rearrangements only. Not all clones are present; in checked studies, unresolved V genes account for under half, and no reason is known for the remainder. The sample table shows some 150,000 clones, and about 66% are seen once. The biggest ten clones account for approximately 10% of the sample. The sequences come from CD8+ T cells sorted from blood, collected at week 0. The origin of the receptors is a human donor with alopecia areata.

For the CDR3, the DNA is TGCGCCAGCAGCTTGGCTACAGGGATCGAGCCCCAGCATTTT. This sequence encodes CASSLATGIEPQHF. The chain joins TRBV5-1 to TRBJ1-5; the D gene is possibly TRBD1 (6 bases). This CDR3 has 14 residues. Germline V gene sequence: CDR1 SGHRS, CDR2 YFSETQ. V was pared by 0 bases and J by 8 bases, with 12 bases between.

The rearrangement uses TRBV27 and TRBJ2-3; the D is unclear. Per the germline V gene, CDR1 is MNHEY and CDR2 is SMNVEV (reference sequence). The CDR3 contains 15 residues. The germline V and J ends were trimmed by 6 bases and 0 bases, with 13 bases remaining between them. This chain's CDR3 is CASREGTVSTDTQYF. CDR3 coding DNA: TGTGCCAGCAGAGAAGGAACAGTTAGCACAGATACGCAGTATTTT.